The entry below gives a single TCR beta chain sequence along with its context. TCRdb reprocessed the 5' RACE reads and reports one entry per CDR3 protein, with no DNA. The repertoire table contains roughly 300,000 distinct CDR3 sequences. CDR3 length: 16 residues. CDR1 is MNHNS, CDR2 SASEGT, per germline. These data originate in a study of T cells expressing NK-cell markers. Study as a whole: Seven HCMV-seropositive donors and one seronegative donor made up the eight sequenced donors.

Input material: blood T cells: a sorted CD56 or NKG2C T cell subset, CD4+ or CD8+ T cells, or bulk PBMC T cells (not recorded which). The receptor's source is a woman between 18 and 70 years old in good health. The gene calls are TRBV6-1 and TRBJ2-1; TCRdb returns TRBD1, unconfirmable since there is no DNA. This CDR3 is CASSPGERELYNEQFF.